This TCR beta chain was captured in a study of early T cells in non-severe SARS-CoV-2 infection. At the level of the study: Bulk RNA from unsorted whole blood was sequenced; chains were unpaired. Study-wide results and limits: Missing private and CD4 specificities, VDJdb matching favored anti-spike CD8 responses.

This clonotype was counted between two and nine times. Its antigen is as yet unknown. Unique molecular identifier tags were affixed to discrete cDNA molecules. TCRdb passed the 5' RACE reads through MiXCR, listing each CDR3 protein once. The data show about 69,000 distinct CDR3 sequences, 9.5% seen once. CDR3 length: 14 amino acids. Germline CDR1 and CDR2: SGHTA and FQGNSA. Trimming took 7 bases from V and 2 from J; bases not matched to a gene: 7. J is TRBJ1-1 and V is TRBV7-2; TRBD1 aligns across 7 bases. The sequencing input was whole blood. The source of this sequence is an adult who was a healthcare worker with PCR-confirmed SARS-CoV-2 infection or an uninfected control (not recorded which). This CDR3 is CASTKGAENTEAFF. CDR3 nucleotide sequence: TGTGCCAGCACCAAGGGGGCAGAAAACACTGAAGCTTTCTTT. The complete variable domain, with remaining parts taken from reference TRBV7-2 and TRBJ1-1, reads GAGVSQSPSNKVTEKGKDVELRCDPISGHTALYWYRQSLGQGLEFLIYFQGNSAPDKSGLPSDRFSAERTGGSVSTLTIQRTQQEDSAVYLCASTKGAENTEAFFGQGTRLTVV.